Detailed here is one T cell receptor beta chain. The antigen remains undetermined. The data are from a study of shared clonotypes between healthy human individuals. The study, taken as a whole, reports: Inspection by rarefaction showed sorted-subset sequencing to be incomplete despite large depth.

Method: immunoSEQ multiplex PCR; TCRdb's copy keeps in-frame clones and lacks some. Counted here are some 1 million clones, more than 65% occurring once; the ten biggest clones make up 1.5%. Trimming at V came to 7 bases and at J to 2 bases, leaving 6 bases not matched to a gene. Germline V gives CDR1 MNHNS, CDR2 SASEGT. CDR3 size: 15 residues. This sequence originates from a young man in good health. Source material: memory CD4+ T cells sorted from blood. As for subset: CD45RA-negative fraction. V gene TRBV6-1 combines with J gene TRBJ2-7; the match to TRBD2 covers 12 bases. The CDR3 spells CASTALAGGPYEQYF. In DNA, the CDR3 is TGTGCCAGCACTGCACTAGCGGGAGGACCCTACGAGCAGTACTTC.